A single TCR beta chain is shown here with its context. The antigen is undetermined. The CDR3 spans 15 residues. Trimming left V 7 bases short and J 8 bases short, with 26 bases between. Germline-derived CDR1 and CDR2 are SQVTM and ANQGSEA. Measured with immunoSEQ multiplex PCR; TCRdb has only the in-frame clones, and not every one. The repertoire holds under 65,000 clones, with about 87% as singletons. The sample is drawn from a study of T cells in localized non-small cell lung cancer. General study results and limits: Uninvolved nearby lung showed the greatest T cell clonality, exceeding that found in tumor. Median detection of top 100 tumor clones in adjacent lung was over 45 clones.

The V gene is TRBV29-1, the J gene TRBJ1-2; weak D call: TRBD1 (6 bases). The receptor was derived from a man between 40 and 69 years old with stage I squamous cell lung carcinoma. Sequencing used peripheral blood, obtained before any cancer treatment. CDR3 residues: CSARDTLGGAGGYTF. The CDR3 coding sequence is TGCAGCGCCAGGGACACTTTGGGGGGCGCCGGGGGCTACACCTTC.